The rows below give T cell receptor beta chains drawn from one sample of a study of blood T cell repertoires in COVID-19. Profiled with immunoSEQ multiplex PCR; TCRdb holds only in-frame clones, not every one. This table holds about 280,000 clones, roughly 86% found once. Sequencing input: peripheral blood. The receptors derive from a woman aged 25 to 39 with COVID-19, enrolled during active disease. The CDR3 runs from the conserved cysteine through the conserved F or W.

len,j_gene,v_gene,CDR3aa
12,TRBJ2-2,TRBV7-9,CASSFGTGELFF
13,TRBJ2-7,TRBV7-2,CATGTSSSYEQYF
15,TRBJ1-6,TRBV18,CASSPPRGNNSPLHF
16,TRBJ2-4,TRBV28,CASSLDAMSGKNIQYF
15,TRBJ2-7,TRBV5-8,CASSLATSGRREQYF
14,TRBJ1-2,TRBV7-2,CASSPQGQGYGYTF
14,TRBJ1-3,TRBV14,CASSATVAGNTIYF
15,TRBJ1-3,TRBV5-6,CASSRGQEGGNTIYF
13,TRBJ2-7,TRBV6-1,CASSEDPGGGRYF
11,TRBJ2-1,TRBV29-1,CSVIQYNEQFF
14,TRBJ1-6,TRBV5-1,CASSLDYRNSPLHF
14,TRBJ1-4,TRBV11-3,CASSRRGVNEKLFF